Listed below are T cell receptor beta chains from one sample, sequenced in a study of cytomegalovirus exposure and HLA in healthy donors. Assay used: immunoSEQ multiplex PCR; TCRdb lists only in-frame clones, some missing. The repertoire includes 76,000 or so clones, 70% to 85% of them detected once, and 2.5% sits in the top ten. The sample taken for sequencing was PBMCs. The receptors were sampled from a man younger than 45 in good health and CMV-seronegative. CDR3s include the opening cysteine and the closing phenylalanine or tryptophan. A D gene is named only where the DNA matches it firmly. A clone size is listed for some rows: how often the clone was seen (once, few, many), or a class if it is expanded.

d_gene | j_gene | v_gene | abundance | CDR3aa | CDR3nt
. | TRBJ2-7 | TRBV6-5 | . | CASRPGLRPPYEQYF | TGTGCCAGCAGACCTGGTTTGCGGCCCCCCTACGAGCAGTACTTC
. | TRBJ1-1 | TRBV15 | . | CATSRQGGTEAFF | TGTGCCACCAGCAGACAGGGAGGAACTGAAGCTTTCTTT
. | TRBJ1-5 | TRBV5-4 | . | CASSQGGDQPQHF | TGTGCCAGCAGCCAGGGAGGGGATCAGCCCCAGCATTTT
TRBD1 | TRBJ2-7 | TRBV2 | . | CASRDRAEQYF | TGTGCCAGCAGGGACAGGGCCGAGCAGTACTTC
. | TRBJ1-2 | TRBV5-8 | . | CASSLTGANYGYTF | TGTGCCAGCAGCTTGACGGGAGCTAACTATGGCTACACCTTC
TRBD2 | TRBJ2-1 | TRBV7-2 | . | CASSQTSGTYNEQFF | TGTGCCAGCAGCCAGACTAGCGGGACCTACAATGAGCAGTTCTTC
TRBD2 | TRBJ2-5 | TRBV28 | . | CASSQLGREEETQYF | TGTGCCAGCAGCCAACTAGGGCGGGAGGAAGAGACCCAGTACTTC
. | TRBJ1-2 | TRBV7-9 | . | CASSLPKDRDKDGYTF | TGTGCCAGCAGCTTACCCAAAGACCGGGATAAGGATGGCTACACCTTC
. | TRBJ1-1 | TRBV2 | . | CASSALPGTNTEAFF | TGTGCCAGCAGTGCCCTGCCAGGAACGAACACTGAAGCTTTCTTT
. | TRBJ2-3 | TRBV6-6 | . | CSSSWGVAGADTQYF | TGTTCCAGCAGCTGGGGAGTAGCAGGTGCAGATACGCAGTATTTT
. | TRBJ1-5 | TRBV5-5 | few | CASSSGVVAHQPQHF | TGTGCCAGCAGCTCCGGGGTGGTTGCGCATCAGCCCCAGCATTTT
. | TRBJ2-1 | TRBV6-4 | . | CASSDSQGRNYNEQFF | TGTGCCAGCAGTGACTCCCAGGGAAGAAACTACAATGAGCAGTTCTTC
. | TRBJ2-2 | TRBV6-6 | . | CASSYSTAKNTGELFF | TGTGCCAGCAGTTACTCGACAGCGAAGAACACCGGGGAGCTGTTTTTT
TRBD1 | TRBJ1-2 | TRBV14 | . | CASSQEGTVGGYTF | TGTGCCAGCAGCCAAGAGGGGACAGTCGGTGGCTACACCTTC
. | TRBJ1-5 | TRBV30 | . | CAWSTGLGNQPQHF | TGTGCCTGGAGTACTGGGCTGGGCAATCAGCCCCAGCATTTT
. | TRBJ2-2 | TRBV7-9 | few | CASSDGSVVNTGELFF | TGTGCCAGCAGTGATGGGAGCGTGGTCAACACCGGGGAGCTGTTTTTT
. | TRBJ2-7 | TRBV19 | . | CASRRESSYEQYF | TGTGCCAGTAGAAGGGAGAGCTCCTACGAGCAGTACTTC
. | TRBJ2-5 | TRBV30 | . | CAWSVSIGSTKEQYF | TGTGCCTGGAGTGTTTCGATCGGCAGCACTAAGGAGCAGTACTTC
. | TRBJ1-5 | TRBV19 | few | CASNQGINQPQHF | TGTGCCAGTAACCAGGGAATAAATCAGCCCCAGCATTTT
. | TRBJ2-7 | TRBV27 | . | CASSLSWGGGGYEQYF | TGTGCCAGCAGTTTATCGTGGGGTGGAGGAGGGTACGAGCAGTACTTC
. | TRBJ2-5 | TRBV6-1 | . | CASSESAIGTQYF | TGTGCCAGCAGTGAAAGCGCCATCGGGACCCAGTACTTC
. | TRBJ2-3 | TRBV5-4 | . | CASNLMLGGDTQYF | TGTGCCAGCAATCTGATGCTCGGTGGAGATACGCAGTATTTT
. | TRBJ1-2 | TRBV4-3 | . | CASSQDRGYYGYTF | TGCGCCAGCAGCCAAGACCGGGGGTACTATGGCTACACCTTC
TRBD1 | TRBJ1-1 | TRBV2 | few | CASRRDGTANTEAFF | TGTGCCAGCAGGAGAGACGGGACAGCGAACACTGAAGCTTTCTTT
. | TRBJ2-2 | TRBV15 | . | CATSRDPRRGSGELFF | TGTGCCACCAGCAGAGATCCCCGCAGGGGCTCCGGGGAGCTGTTTTTT
. | TRBJ2-5 | TRBV13 | . | CASSESGVETQYF | TGTGCCAGCAGCGAGTCGGGTGTAGAGACCCAGTACTTC
. | TRBJ2-5 | TRBV15 | . | CATSRVRWETQYF | TGTGCCACCAGCAGAGTGAGGTGGGAGACCCAGTACTTC
TRBD2 | TRBJ2-1 | TRBV7-9 | . | CASSDPREGGEQFF | TGTGCCAGCAGCGACCCGCGGGAGGGGGGCGAGCAGTTCTTC
. | TRBJ2-7 | TRBV2 | once | CASSESPAGYEQYF | TGTGCCAGCAGTGAATCTCCAGCAGGCTACGAGCAGTACTTC
. | TRBJ1-1 | TRBV7-9 | once | CASSLVLADEAFF | TGTGCCAGCAGCTTAGTCCTGGCGGATGAAGCTTTCTTT
TRBD2 | TRBJ2-1 | TRBV19 | . | CASSISSTSGRVTNEQFF | TGTGCCAGTAGCATAAGCTCGACTAGCGGGAGGGTTACCAATGAGCAGTTCTTC
. | TRBJ1-1 | TRBV18 | . | CASSLQGYTEAFF | TGTGCCAGCTCACTCCAGGGATATACTGAAGCTTTCTTT
. | TRBJ2-3 | TRBV27 | . | CASSLLSRGSTDTQYF | TGTGCCAGCAGTTTACTTTCCAGGGGAAGCACAGATACGCAGTATTTT
. | TRBJ1-2 | TRBV4-3 | few | CASSQDVQGNYGYTF | TGCGCCAGCAGCCAAGATGTACAGGGCAACTATGGCTACACCTTC
. | TRBJ2-5 | TRBV29-1 | once | CSVAPSGLETQYF | TGCAGCGTCGCACCCAGCGGCCTGGAGACCCAGTACTTC
. | TRBJ2-7 | TRBV28 | few | CATSGTLNYRTSYEQYF | TGTGCCACCAGTGGGACACTCAATTATAGGACTAGCTACGAGCAGTACTTC
TRBD1 | TRBJ2-7 | TRBV6-1 | few | CASSESWLGQGSYEQYF | TGTGCCAGCAGTGAATCTTGGTTGGGACAGGGCTCCTACGAGCAGTACTTC